Listed below are T cell receptor beta chains from one sample, sequenced in a study of T cell responses to AZD1222 COVID-19 vaccine. Assay: immunoSEQ multiplex PCR; the TCRdb copy retains only in-frame clones and omits some. The sample lists roughly 97,000 clones; approximately 90% were seen once. The specimen comprised peripheral blood, sampled on day 0 of AZD1222 vaccination. The receptors shown here come from an adult in good health. The CDR3 runs from the conserved cysteine through the conserved F or W. Fields, in order: D gene, J gene, clone size, V gene, CDR3 DNA, CDR3 protein. D genes are given only for firm matches. The listing skips clone size in some rows; elsewhere it reads once, few, many or a size class.

d_gene: TRBD1; j_gene: TRBJ1-6; abundance: .; v_gene: TRBV6-6; CDR3nt: TGTGCCAGCAGTCAACAAGGGGGCCTCGGATCACCCCTCCACTTT; CDR3aa: CASSQQGGLGSPLHF
d_gene: .; j_gene: TRBJ1-4; abundance: once; v_gene: TRBV7-2; CDR3nt: TGTGCCAGCAGCGCCGACAGAAGTAATGAAAAACTGTTTTTT; CDR3aa: CASSADRSNEKLFF
d_gene: TRBD1; j_gene: TRBJ1-4; abundance: .; v_gene: TRBV7-9; CDR3nt: TGTGCCAGCAGCTTGGGACAGGGAAATGAAAAACTGTTTTTT; CDR3aa: CASSLGQGNEKLFF
d_gene: .; j_gene: TRBJ2-1; abundance: once; v_gene: TRBV29-1; CDR3nt: TGCAGCGCCGCCGGGACATCTTCCTACAATGAGCAGTTCTTC; CDR3aa: CSAAGTSSYNEQFF
d_gene: .; j_gene: TRBJ2-7; abundance: .; v_gene: TRBV28; CDR3nt: TGTGCCAGCAGTCCCTCCCTGGACTGGCACAGCTCCTACGAGCAGTACTTC; CDR3aa: CASSPSLDWHSSYEQYF
d_gene: .; j_gene: TRBJ1-3; abundance: .; v_gene: TRBV12-3/TRBV12-4; CDR3nt: TGTGCCAGCAGTTTTACTGGAAACACCATATATTTT; CDR3aa: CASSFTGNTIYF
d_gene: .; j_gene: TRBJ1-2; abundance: .; v_gene: TRBV2; CDR3nt: TGTGCCAGCACTATCCCACTGTTGAGGTACTATGGCTACACCTTC; CDR3aa: CASTIPLLRYYGYTF
d_gene: .; j_gene: TRBJ1-6; abundance: .; v_gene: TRBV9; CDR3nt: TGTGCCAGCAGCGTTCGGACGGGAGATAATTCACCCCTCCACTTT; CDR3aa: CASSVRTGDNSPLHF
d_gene: .; j_gene: TRBJ2-1; abundance: .; v_gene: TRBV7-9; CDR3nt: TGTGCCAGCAGCTTAGCGGGACTCTCGAGCGAACCCTACAATGAGCAGTTCTTC; CDR3aa: CASSLAGLSSEPYNEQFF
d_gene: TRBD1; j_gene: TRBJ2-2; abundance: .; v_gene: TRBV10-1; CDR3nt: TGCGCCAGCAGTGAACCGGACAGGGGCTACACCGGGGAGCTGTTTTTT; CDR3aa: CASSEPDRGYTGELFF
d_gene: .; j_gene: TRBJ2-7; abundance: .; v_gene: TRBV15; CDR3nt: TGTGCCACCAGCAGAGGGGGAGCAGCGAGCGAGCAGTACTTC; CDR3aa: CATSRGGAASEQYF
d_gene: .; j_gene: TRBJ2-3; abundance: .; v_gene: TRBV5-1; CDR3nt: TGCGCCAGCAGCTCCCGATTAGGCACTGTGGGGAGGCGGACAGATACGCAGTATTTT; CDR3aa: CASSSRLGTVGRRTDTQYF
d_gene: .; j_gene: TRBJ1-5; abundance: .; v_gene: TRBV6-1; CDR3nt: TGTGCCAGCAGTGAAGCTTATAGCAATCAGCCCCAGCATTTT; CDR3aa: CASSEAYSNQPQHF
d_gene: .; j_gene: TRBJ1-2; abundance: .; v_gene: TRBV21-1; CDR3nt: TGTGCCAGTAGGATACAAGGGGGCTACACCTTC; CDR3aa: CASRIQGGYTF
d_gene: .; j_gene: TRBJ1-5; abundance: .; v_gene: TRBV6-5; CDR3nt: TGTGCCAGTTCTGTTTATAGCAATCAGCCCCAGCATTTT; CDR3aa: CASSVYSNQPQHF
d_gene: .; j_gene: TRBJ1-4; abundance: .; v_gene: TRBV30; CDR3nt: TGTGCCTGGAGTGTACAATCTGGATCAAATGAAAAACTGTTTTTT; CDR3aa: CAWSVQSGSNEKLFF
d_gene: TRBD1; j_gene: TRBJ1-6; abundance: .; v_gene: TRBV29-1; CDR3nt: TGCAGCGAGCCCGGGACAGGAAATTCACCCCTCCACTTT; CDR3aa: CSEPGTGNSPLHF
d_gene: .; j_gene: TRBJ2-3; abundance: .; v_gene: TRBV6-5; CDR3nt: TGTGCCAGCCTAACTGGGACCCAGAGCACAGATACGCAGTATTTT; CDR3aa: CASLTGTQSTDTQYF
d_gene: .; j_gene: TRBJ1-2; abundance: .; v_gene: TRBV2; CDR3nt: TGTGCCAGCAGACTCTCTGGGGCAAACTATGGCTACACCTTC; CDR3aa: CASRLSGANYGYTF
d_gene: .; j_gene: TRBJ1-5; abundance: .; v_gene: TRBV5-1; CDR3nt: TGCGCCAGCAGCTCGTGGCCAGGGTCGGGTCAGCCCCAGCATTTT; CDR3aa: CASSSWPGSGQPQHF
d_gene: .; j_gene: TRBJ2-7; abundance: .; v_gene: TRBV6-6; CDR3nt: TGTGCCAGCAGTTACAGCTCCGGTACCTACGAGCAGTACTTC; CDR3aa: CASSYSSGTYEQYF
d_gene: .; j_gene: TRBJ1-3; abundance: once; v_gene: TRBV30; CDR3nt: TGTGCCTGGAGCTCGAGGGCGTCGGACACCATATATTTT; CDR3aa: CAWSSRASDTIYF
d_gene: .; j_gene: TRBJ1-5; abundance: .; v_gene: TRBV5-1; CDR3nt: TGCGCCAGCAGCCTGGTACCCGATAGCAATCAGCCCCAGCATTTT; CDR3aa: CASSLVPDSNQPQHF
d_gene: .; j_gene: TRBJ2-3; abundance: .; v_gene: TRBV5-5; CDR3nt: TGTGCCAGCAGCCCCCATCTGGATACGCAGTATTTT; CDR3aa: CASSPHLDTQYF
d_gene: .; j_gene: TRBJ1-3; abundance: .; v_gene: TRBV28; CDR3nt: TGTGCCAGCAGTCCCGGTGAAACACTCGTTCCGGGAAACACCATATATTTT; CDR3aa: CASSPGETLVPGNTIYF
d_gene: .; j_gene: TRBJ2-1; abundance: .; v_gene: TRBV6-2/TRBV6-3; CDR3nt: TGTGCCAGCAGCGCCAACAATGAGCAGTTCTTC; CDR3aa: CASSANNEQFF
d_gene: .; j_gene: TRBJ1-3; abundance: .; v_gene: TRBV9; CDR3nt: TGTGCCAGCAGCGTAGTGTCAGGGGTCTCTGGAAACACCATATATTTT; CDR3aa: CASSVVSGVSGNTIYF
d_gene: TRBD1; j_gene: TRBJ2-7; abundance: once; v_gene: TRBV27; CDR3nt: TGTGCCAGCAGCCGACAGGGGGTCCACGAGCAGTACTTC; CDR3aa: CASSRQGVHEQYF
d_gene: .; j_gene: TRBJ2-3; abundance: .; v_gene: TRBV12-5; CDR3nt: TGTGCTAGTGGAAATCGGACATTATCGGGAGATACGCAGTATTTT; CDR3aa: CASGNRTLSGDTQYF
d_gene: .; j_gene: TRBJ2-7; abundance: few; v_gene: TRBV5-1; CDR3nt: TGCGCCAGCAGCTTGTTCGGTACACTGGAATTCTACGAGCAGTACTTC; CDR3aa: CASSLFGTLEFYEQYF
d_gene: TRBD1; j_gene: TRBJ1-2; abundance: .; v_gene: TRBV6-2/TRBV6-3; CDR3nt: TGTGCCAGCAGTCGAGACAGGGACTATGGCTACACCTTC; CDR3aa: CASSRDRDYGYTF
d_gene: .; j_gene: TRBJ2-2; abundance: .; v_gene: TRBV18; CDR3nt: TGTGCCAGCTCATCAGGACAGACCGGGGAGCTGTTTTTT; CDR3aa: CASSSGQTGELFF
d_gene: TRBD1; j_gene: TRBJ2-2; abundance: .; v_gene: TRBV7-3; CDR3nt: TGTGCCAGCAGCTCACGGACAGGGGGCACATACTCGAACACCGGGGAGCTGTTTTTT; CDR3aa: CASSSRTGGTYSNTGELFF
d_gene: .; j_gene: TRBJ2-4; abundance: .; v_gene: TRBV6-1; CDR3nt: TGTGCCAGCAGTGAAGCGGGGTATGGGCCCAAAAACATTCAGTACTTC; CDR3aa: CASSEAGYGPKNIQYF
d_gene: .; j_gene: TRBJ1-6; abundance: once; v_gene: TRBV28; CDR3nt: TGTGCCAGCAGTTTGTATAATTCACCCCTCCACTTT; CDR3aa: CASSLYNSPLHF
d_gene: .; j_gene: TRBJ2-1; abundance: .; v_gene: TRBV6-2/TRBV6-3; CDR3nt: TGTGCCAGCAGTTACAGGGAGCCGGGGGGCTACAACAATGAGCAGTTCTTC; CDR3aa: CASSYREPGGYNNEQFF
d_gene: .; j_gene: TRBJ1-1; abundance: .; v_gene: TRBV19; CDR3nt: TGTGCCAGTAGTATAGATACCGGGGACCTCGAGGGAGCTTTCTTT; CDR3aa: CASSIDTGDLEGAFF
d_gene: .; j_gene: TRBJ1-1; abundance: few; v_gene: TRBV27; CDR3nt: TGTGCCAGCAGTTTTAAGAGCATGAACACTGAAGCTTTCTTT; CDR3aa: CASSFKSMNTEAFF
d_gene: .; j_gene: TRBJ1-1; abundance: .; v_gene: TRBV2; CDR3nt: TGTGCCAGCGTTCGGTCAGTGGGCACTGAAGCTTTCTTT; CDR3aa: CASVRSVGTEAFF
d_gene: TRBD2; j_gene: TRBJ2-1; abundance: few; v_gene: TRBV4-3; CDR3nt: TGCGCCAGCAGCCAAGACTATAGCGGGTACTCCTACAATGAGCAGTTCTTC; CDR3aa: CASSQDYSGYSYNEQFF
d_gene: .; j_gene: TRBJ1-2; abundance: .; v_gene: TRBV9; CDR3nt: TGTGCCAGCAGCGTAGTTCGTATAGGATTTGACTACACCTTC; CDR3aa: CASSVVRIGFDYTF
d_gene: TRBD1; j_gene: TRBJ1-2; abundance: .; v_gene: TRBV6-5; CDR3nt: TGTGCCAGCAGTATTACAGGGGGCCTCTATGGCTACACCTTC; CDR3aa: CASSITGGLYGYTF
d_gene: TRBD2; j_gene: TRBJ2-3; abundance: once; v_gene: TRBV5-1; CDR3nt: TGCGCCAGCAGCTTGGCACCTCCTAGCGGGGGGGCTGGGGCAGATACGCAGTATTTT; CDR3aa: CASSLAPPSGGAGADTQYF
d_gene: .; j_gene: TRBJ1-1; abundance: .; v_gene: TRBV11-2; CDR3nt: TGTGCCAGCAGCTTAGATGGTAAAGGGCCCACTGAAGCTTTCTTT; CDR3aa: CASSLDGKGPTEAFF
d_gene: .; j_gene: TRBJ2-1; abundance: .; v_gene: TRBV6-1; CDR3nt: TGTGCCAGCAGTGAAGCAACAGGGGCACGGGAGTGGTTCTTC; CDR3aa: CASSEATGAREWFF
d_gene: .; j_gene: TRBJ1-4; abundance: once; v_gene: TRBV2; CDR3nt: TGTGCCAGCAGTTTAGACAGCTATAATGAAAAACTGTTTTTT; CDR3aa: CASSLDSYNEKLFF